Following are 21 T cell receptor beta chains from one sample sequenced in a study of OX40 agonist ivuxolimab in advanced cancers. Assay used: immunoSEQ multiplex PCR; TCRdb lists only in-frame clones, some missing. Of tens of thousands of clones listed, roughly 85% are singletons. The source material was CD4+ or CD8+ T cells sorted from blood, sampled in a trial of the OX40 agonist ivuxolimab. The source of these receptors is an adult with an advanced solid tumor such as melanoma, head and neck, liver or kidney cancer.

The CDR3 coding sequence is TGTGCCTGCAAAGACAGGAGGAATCAGCCCCAGCATTTT. Residues: CACKDRRNQPQHF. This chain uses TRBV19 with TRBJ1-5, with D perhaps TRBD1 (6 bases). The CDR3 totals 13 residues. The V end lost 11 bases, the J end lost 4 bases, and 15 bases lay between the germline ends. In germline, CDR1 is LNHDA, CDR2 SQIVND (reference sequence).

The rearrangement uses TRBV15 and TRBJ1-1, with a weak D call TRBD1 (6 bases). CDR3 length equals 13 residues. In germline, CDR1 is LNHNV, CDR2 YYDKDF (reference sequence). V lost 5 bases to trimming and J lost 3 bases, with 10 bases between them. CDR3 DNA: TGTGCCACCAGCCGGAACAGGGACACTGAAGCTTTCTTT. Its translation is CATSRNRDTEAFF. The full variable domain, with the rest looked up from reference TRBV15 and TRBJ1-1, is DAMVIQNPRYQVTQFGKPVTLSCSQTLNHNVMYWYQQKSSQAPKLLFHYYDKDFNNEADTPDNFQSRRPNTSFCFLDIRSPGLGDTAMYLCATSRNRDTEAFFGQGTRLTVV.

The chain is built from TRBV7-9 and TRBJ2-7; D is possibly TRBD2 (7 bases). Trimming pared 5 bases from V and 9 bases from J, leaving 17 bases between. The CDR3 is 13 residues long. The V gene's germline CDR1 is SEHNR and CDR2 FQNEAQ (reference sequence). The CDR3 sequence: CASSPTGGGGQYF. CDR3 DNA: TGTGCCAGCAGCCCCACGGGCGGGGGCGGGCAGTACTTC. Full variable domain (missing parts from reference TRBV7-9 and TRBJ2-7): DTGVSQNPRHKITKRGQNVTFRCDPISEHNRLYWYRQTLGQGPEFLTYFQNEAQLEKSRLLSDRFSAERPKGSFSTLEIQRTEQGDSAMYLCASSPTGGGGQYFGPGTRLTVT.

This chain uses TRBV30 with TRBJ1-1; D is uncertain. The ends were cut back, 0 bases at V and 1 base at J, with 12 bases in the middle. This CDR3 is 15 amino acids long. Germline V CDR1 and CDR2: GTSNPN, SVGIG (reference sequence). The CDR3 nucleotides are TGTGCCTGGAGTGTTTCGAGGGTCACGAACACTGAAGCTTTCTTT. Translation: CAWSVSRVTNTEAFF.

V is TRBV7-2 and J is TRBJ2-5, with 11 bases matching TRBD2. There are 18 residues in the CDR3. Germline-derived CDR1 and CDR2 are SGHTA and FQGNSA. V lost 7 bases and J lost 2; bases outside the gene matches: 15. The CDR3 sequence: CASTPRPRLAGTQETQYF. The CDR3 bases are TGTGCCAGCACCCCGCGGCCCAGACTAGCGGGGACACAAGAGACCCAGTACTTC.

The chain carries TRBV28 and TRBJ1-6, with TRBD1 matching 8 bases. Germline loops: CDR1 MDHEN, CDR2 SYDVKM. Trimming removed 6 bases from V and 7 bases from J; junction bases left unmatched: 8. The CDR3 has 15 amino acids. This chain's CDR3 is CASSRQTGANSPLHF. CDR3 in DNA: TGTGCCAGCAGCCGCCAGACAGGGGCGAATTCACCCCTCCACTTT.

This chain connects TRBV27 to TRBJ2-1; the D gene is possibly TRBD2 (6 bases). This CDR3 has 14 amino acids. Trimming stripped 2 bases from V and 2 bases from J, with 7 bases between. The V gene's germline CDR1 is MNHEY and CDR2 SMNVEV (reference sequence). CDR3 residues: CASSLTGAYNEQFF. The CDR3 DNA sequence: TGTGCCAGCAGTTTAACGGGAGCCTACAATGAGCAGTTCTTC.

This clone was recorded once. The V call is TRBV7-9, the J call TRBJ2-2; D remains ambiguous. V lost 1 base and J lost 2, with 8 bases in between. The CDR3 is 15 residues long. Per germline, CDR1 SEHNR and CDR2 FQNEAQ (reference sequence). This CDR3 reads CASSLVGTNTGELFF. CDR3 nucleotide sequence: TGTGCCAGCAGCTTAGTGGGCACAAACACCGGGGAGCTGTTTTTT.

The chain is built from TRBV19 and TRBJ1-5; 8 nucleotides agree with TRBD1. The CDR3 runs to 14 residues. Germline V lookup: CDR1 LNHDA, CDR2 SQIVND (reference sequence). Trimming at V came to 5 bases and at J to 6 bases, leaving 6 bases not matched to a gene. CDR3 DNA: TGTGCCAGTAGTTCAGGGGGCGCGGGTCAGCCCCAGCATTTT. It yields the protein CASSSGGAGQPQHF.

The rearrangement joins TRBV9 to TRBJ2-2; D ambiguous. V lost 4 bases to trimming and J lost 1 base, with 8 bases between them. The CDR3 extends over 14 amino acids. Germline loops: CDR1 SGDLS, CDR2 YYNGEE. As DNA, the CDR3 is TGTGCCAGCAGCTGGGATCGGAACACCGGGGAGCTGTTTTTT. As protein: CASSWDRNTGELFF.

V is TRBV7-2 and J is TRBJ1-1; the D gene is possibly TRBD1 (6 bases). The CDR3 extends over 14 amino acids. The germline gives CDR1 SGHTA, CDR2 FQGNSA. V was trimmed by 1 base and J by 4 bases, leaving 10 bases between them. CDR3 nucleotides: TGTGCCAGCAGCTTAGTAGGGGGGCCCACTGAAGCTTTCTTT. Residues: CASSLVGGPTEAFF.

V and J are TRBV5-1 and TRBJ2-3; 12 bases fit TRBD1. The CDR3 contains 17 residues. Germline loops: CDR1 SGHRS, CDR2 YFSETQ. Germline trimming cut 4 bases from V and 4 bases from J; bases unmatched to any gene: 10. In nucleotides, the CDR3 is TGCGCCAGCAGCGGGCTCGGGACAGGGGGCTCCCCAGATACGCAGTATTTT. The encoded protein is CASSGLGTGGSPDTQYF.

V usage is TRBV28 and J usage is TRBJ2-5; D unresolved. The CDR3 runs 13 residues. Trimming took 2 bases from V and 7 from J, leaving 11 bases between them. CDR1 and CDR2 (germline): MDHEN, SYDVKM. The CDR3 DNA is TGTGCCAGCAGTTTAGGGCAGAGAGGGACCCAGTACTTC. It yields the protein CASSLGQRGTQYF.

The chain employs TRBV10-3 and TRBJ1-2; D possibly corresponds to TRBD1 (6 bases). The CDR3 contains 12 residues. V lost 8 bases and J lost 4, with 11 bases in between. From germline, CDR1 is ENHRY and CDR2 SYGVKD. Written as DNA, the CDR3 is TGTGCCATCCAGGGGACGGGCTATGGCTACACCTTC. It encodes CAIQGTGYGYTF.

The genes are TRBV6-5 and TRBJ1-1; the match to TRBD1 covers 7 bases. The trim removed 5 bases at V and 11 bases at J, leaving 8 bases unmatched. Germline values: CDR1 MNHEY, CDR2 SVGAGI. CDR3 size: 12 residues. CDR3 nucleotide sequence: TGTGCCAGCAGTAAACCGGGACAGCTGGCTTTCTTT. Protein product: CASSKPGQLAFF.

V gene TRBV5-4 combines with J gene TRBJ2-7; 7 bases map to TRBD1. CDR1 is SGHNT, CDR2 YYREEE, per germline (reference sequence). This CDR3 contains 15 residues. The trim removed 4 bases at V and 0 bases at J, leaving 7 bases unmatched. CDR3 nucleotides: TGTGCCAGCAGCAAGCCGGGACAGCGCTCCTACGAGCAGTACTTC. Its protein product is CASSKPGQRSYEQYF.

The chain carries TRBV5-5 and TRBJ2-2, with TRBD2 matching over 10 bases. Germline CDR1 and CDR2: SGHKS and YYEKEE (reference sequence). Trimming took 0 bases from V and 7 from J; bases not matched to a gene: 3. This CDR3 spans 15 amino acids. CDR3: CASSLGSGRNGELFF. CDR3 DNA sequence: TGTGCCAGCAGCTTGGGTAGCGGGAGGAACGGGGAGCTGTTTTTT.

This chain uses TRBV11-2 with TRBJ2-7; D unclear. Germline-derived CDR1 and CDR2 are SGHAT and FQNNGV. The CDR3 has 15 residues. With 2 bases removed from V and 4 bases from J, the gap between germline ends came to 15 bases. CDR3: CASSLWVTQPYEQYF. CDR3 nucleotide sequence: TGTGCCAGCAGCTTATGGGTCACCCAGCCTTACGAGCAGTACTTC.

The chain joins TRBV11-3 to TRBJ2-3, with TRBD2 matching over 11 bases. With 4 bases clipped from V and 6 bases from J, the junction kept 18 bases outside the gene matches. The CDR3 totals 19 residues. Per the germline V gene, CDR1 is SGHNT and CDR2 is YENEEA. As DNA, the CDR3 is TGTGCCAGCAGCTCCTCTCTTTCCTTTAGCGGGAGGGCCATGGATACGCAGTATTTT. Translation: CASSSSLSFSGRAMDTQYF.

This clone showed up just once. The chain couples TRBV7-9 to TRBJ2-5; perhaps TRBD1 as D (5 bases). The CDR3 covers 15 residues. The germline gives CDR1 SEHNR, CDR2 FQNEAQ (reference sequence). Trimming took 0 bases from V and 4 from J, leaving 12 bases between them. CDR3 in DNA: TGTGCCAGCAGCTTAGCGGCAGGGCAAGGAGAGACCCAGTACTTC. Residues: CASSLAAGQGETQYF.

The chain has TRBV7-9 and TRBJ2-1, with D tentatively TRBD1 (6 bases). This CDR3 is built from 14 residues. V lost 4 bases and J 5 bases, leaving 12 bases between the germline ends. Per germline, CDR1 SEHNR and CDR2 FQNEAQ (reference sequence). The CDR3 loop is CASSSNTGNNEQFF. Here the CDR3 DNA reads TGTGCCAGCAGCTCGAATACAGGGAACAATGAGCAGTTCTTC.